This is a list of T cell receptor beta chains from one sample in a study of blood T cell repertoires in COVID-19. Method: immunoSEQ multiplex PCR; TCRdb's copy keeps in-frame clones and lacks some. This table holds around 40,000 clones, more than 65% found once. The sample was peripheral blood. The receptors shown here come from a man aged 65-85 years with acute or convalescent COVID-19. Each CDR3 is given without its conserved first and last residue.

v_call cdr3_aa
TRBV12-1 ASSFCRGGAYEQY
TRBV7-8 ASRLTSGINNEQF
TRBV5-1 ASSFPLAGELF
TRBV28 ASSLKLQASYEQY
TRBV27 ASSLRDRPNTGELF
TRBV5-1 ASSLVQGGEKLF
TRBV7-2 ASSSGLAGGTQY
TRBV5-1 ASSPGGGQNYGYT
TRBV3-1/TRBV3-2 ASSRGGSQETQY
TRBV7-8 ASSGGGGYT
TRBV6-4 ASSGGRVPSTDTQY
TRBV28 ASSLLRERSPLH
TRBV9 ASSVLTGAFQETQY
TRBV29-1 SVELAGVGGSYNEQF
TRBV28 ASHRGLAGGTQY
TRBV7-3 ASSPDSSGNTIY
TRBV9 ASSLPAGMRQETQY
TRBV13 ASSLGLAGGDQTQY
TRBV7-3 ASSFGASADTQY
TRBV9 ASSETGASNQPQH
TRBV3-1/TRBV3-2 ASSPWGGSSYEQY
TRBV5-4 ASSRQGAASEKLF
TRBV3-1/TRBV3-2 ASSRLAGGPLGETQY
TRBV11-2 ASSFDPWAETQY
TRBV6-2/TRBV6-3 ASSSRTGGESPLH
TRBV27 ASSPLPAASYEQY
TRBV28 ASRRVGGYGYT
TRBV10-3 AISELGLGPEQY
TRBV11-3 ASSVQGVGETQY
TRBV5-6 ASNRPTYEQY
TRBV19 ASSMGLAGGELF
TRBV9 ASSGGGGTPQETQY
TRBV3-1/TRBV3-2 ASSTPRLAITQETQY
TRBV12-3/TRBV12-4 ASTPLSNTEAF
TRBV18 ASSPLAATYNEQF
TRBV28 ASSSRGAGLSTDTQY
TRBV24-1 ATSESTSSLQF
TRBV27 ASSLNRAGTGFETQY
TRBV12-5 ASQGYSNQPQH
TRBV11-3 ASSSGQGFNTDTQY
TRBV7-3 ASSPHGRGSDNEQF
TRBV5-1 ASSPPGLAGGGTDTQY
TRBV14 ASSQDPSNEQF
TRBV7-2 ASSSDRGNTIY
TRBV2 ASRADSMPGNEQF
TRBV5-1 ASSLAGGGPDTQY
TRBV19 ASSAQQGNYGYT
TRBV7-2 ASSQGRDLYNEQF
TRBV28 ASSLWSGSSTSEQY
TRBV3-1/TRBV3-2 ASSFRAGGPSDTQY
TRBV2 ASRGDRGGYT
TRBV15 ATSGEQGLGTGELF
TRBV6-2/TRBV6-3 ASSYTGLAVNTGELF